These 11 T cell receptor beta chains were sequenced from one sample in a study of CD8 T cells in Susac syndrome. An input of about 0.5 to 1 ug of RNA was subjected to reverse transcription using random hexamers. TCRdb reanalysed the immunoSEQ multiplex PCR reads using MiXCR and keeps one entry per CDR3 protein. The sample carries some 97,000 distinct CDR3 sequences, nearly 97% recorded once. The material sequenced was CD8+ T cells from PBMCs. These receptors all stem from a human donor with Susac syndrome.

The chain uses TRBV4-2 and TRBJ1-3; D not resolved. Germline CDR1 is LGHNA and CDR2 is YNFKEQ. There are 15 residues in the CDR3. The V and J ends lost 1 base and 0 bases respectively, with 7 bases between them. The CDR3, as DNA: TGTGCCAGCAGCCAAGGTCTGTACTCTGGAAACACCATATATTTT. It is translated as CASSQGLYSGNTIYF.

The CDR3 reads CASSPDSLQETQYF. As DNA, the CDR3 is TGTGCCAGCAGTCCCGACAGCTTGCAAGAGACCCAGTACTTC. This chain uses TRBV3-1 with TRBJ2-5, with D perhaps TRBD1 (5 bases). The germline gives CDR1 LGHDT, CDR2 YNNKEL (reference sequence). The CDR3 loop spans 14 amino acids. Trimming pared 6 bases from V and 2 bases from J, leaving 13 bases between.

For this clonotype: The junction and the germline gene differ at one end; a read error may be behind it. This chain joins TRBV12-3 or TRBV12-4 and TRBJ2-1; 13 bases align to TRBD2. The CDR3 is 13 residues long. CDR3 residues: CASSPGLAGAGIF. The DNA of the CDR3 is TGTGCCAGCAGTCCCGGACTAGCGGGGGCCGGAATCTTC.

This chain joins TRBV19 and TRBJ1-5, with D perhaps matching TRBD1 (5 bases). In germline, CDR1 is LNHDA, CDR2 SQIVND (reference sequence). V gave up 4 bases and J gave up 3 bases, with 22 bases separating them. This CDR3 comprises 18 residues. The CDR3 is CASSSNPSGLRDNQPQHF. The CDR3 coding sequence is TGTGCCAGTAGTAGCAATCCTTCAGGGCTTCGCGACAATCAGCCCCAGCATTTT.

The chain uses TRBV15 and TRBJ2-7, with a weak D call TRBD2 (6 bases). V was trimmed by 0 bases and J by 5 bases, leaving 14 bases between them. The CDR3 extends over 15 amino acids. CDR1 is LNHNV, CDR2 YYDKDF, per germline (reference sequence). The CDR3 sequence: CATSRESGSSNEQYF. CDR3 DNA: TGTGCCACCAGCAGAGAATCCGGGAGCAGCAACGAGCAGTACTTC. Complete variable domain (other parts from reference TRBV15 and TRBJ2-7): DAMVIQNPRYQVTQFGKPVTLSCSQTLNHNVMYWYQQKSSQAPKLLFHYYDKDFNNEADTPDNFQSRRPNTSFCFLDIRSPGLGDTAMYLCATSRESGSSNEQYFGPGTRLTVT.

In nucleotides, the CDR3 is TGTGCCAGCAGCCATCACGCGACAGGGATGAACACTGAAGCTTTCTTT. Encoded protein: CASSHHATGMNTEAFF. This rearrangement joins TRBV3-1 to TRBJ1-1; 7 nucleotides match TRBD1. CDR1 is LGHDT, CDR2 YNNKEL, per germline (reference sequence). The CDR3 runs to 16 residues. V dropped 3 bases and J dropped 0; count of bases not matched to a gene: 7.

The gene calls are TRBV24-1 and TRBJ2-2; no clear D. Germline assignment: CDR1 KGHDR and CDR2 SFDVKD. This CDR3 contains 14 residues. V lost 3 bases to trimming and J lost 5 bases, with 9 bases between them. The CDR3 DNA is TGTGCCACCAGTGATAGTGGTGGGACCGGGGAGCTGTTTTTT. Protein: CATSDSGGTGELFF.

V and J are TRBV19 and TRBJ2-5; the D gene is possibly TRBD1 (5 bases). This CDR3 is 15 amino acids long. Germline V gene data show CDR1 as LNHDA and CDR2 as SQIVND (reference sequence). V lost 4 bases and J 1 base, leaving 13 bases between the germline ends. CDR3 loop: CASSTRRVGQETQYF. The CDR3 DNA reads TGTGCCAGTAGTACCCGCAGGGTGGGCCAAGAGACCCAGTACTTC.

The CDR3 DNA reads TGCAGTGCTAGGGGTGGGGGGGCCCAAGAGACCCAGTACTTC. Protein: CSARGGGAQETQYF. The chain has TRBV20-1 and TRBJ2-5; D might be TRBD2 (7 bases). The CDR3 spans 14 residues. V lost 3 bases and J 1 base, leaving 12 bases between the germline ends. CDR1 is DFQATT and CDR2 is SNEGSKA in the germline V gene (reference sequence).

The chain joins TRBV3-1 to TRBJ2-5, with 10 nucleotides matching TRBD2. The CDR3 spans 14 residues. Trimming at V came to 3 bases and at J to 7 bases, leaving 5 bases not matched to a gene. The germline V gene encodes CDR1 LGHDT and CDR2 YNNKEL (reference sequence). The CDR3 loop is CASSHGASGGTQYF. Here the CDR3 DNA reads TGTGCCAGCAGCCATGGTGCTAGCGGGGGGACCCAGTACTTC.

CDR3 coding DNA: TGTGCCAGCAGCCCGGGTGGAAGAGCCTACGAGCAGTACTTC. This sequence encodes CASSPGGRAYEQYF. The rearrangement joins TRBV7-2 to TRBJ2-7, with no clear D. The ends were cut back, 5 bases at V and 2 bases at J, with 13 bases in the middle. Per the germline V gene, CDR1 is SGHTA and CDR2 is FQGNSA. The CDR3 runs to 14 residues.